Detailed here is one T cell receptor beta chain. Antigen unknown. Controls came from buffy coats of healthy blood donors. TCRdb's copy holds only in-frame clones and misses some; the assay was immunoSEQ multiplex PCR. The table has 31,000 or so clones, about 88% seen once. With V trimmed by 3 bases and J by 2 bases, 6 bases remained unmatched. The CDR3 totals 16 residues. Per germline, CDR1 SGDLS and CDR2 YYNGEE. This sample is drawn from a study of STAT5B mutations in CD4+ large granular lymphocyte leukemia. Study background: Healthy donors showed HLA-associated enrichment of the CDR3 'QG' motif.

Study-wide points: The CD4+ versus CD8+ T-LGLL clonality difference may reflect limited sample size. Compared with healthy controls (2/35), patient top clones favored TRBV06 (8/27).

This chain uses TRBV9 with TRBJ1-3; 9 bases fit TRBD1. This sequence originates from a human donor in good health. Sequencing was done on a sample of CD4+ T cells from blood buffy coats. This CDR3 is CASSGDRGKAGNTIYF. The DNA for the CDR3 is TGTGCCAGCAGCGGAGACAGGGGGAAAGCTGGAAACACCATATATTTT.